The 7 T cell receptor beta chains reported below all come from one sample, sequenced in a study of T cell repertoires in cytomegalovirus infection. TCRdb recomputed calls from the reads with MiXCR, one row per CDR3 protein. The table has 750,000 to 900,000 distinct CDR3 sequences, roughly 28% seen once. These receptors are not linked to any known antigen. The sequenced sample was cultured CD8+ T cells from PBMCs, obtained from culture after CMV antigen stimulation. All receptors come from a human donor in good health (CMV status not recorded). Some clones in this sample may be carry-over from other donors' samples.

The chain employs TRBV7-3 and TRBJ2-1, with 7 bases aligning to TRBD1. Per germline, CDR1 SGHTA and CDR2 FQGTGA. The CDR3 totals 13 residues. The V and J ends lost 1 base and 8 bases, in that order; junction bases with no gene match: 2. CDR3: CASSLITGDEQFF. The CDR3 nucleotides are TGTGCCAGCAGCTTAATTACAGGGGATGAGCAGTTCTTC.

This clonotype was detected ten times or more. The chain is built from TRBV7-2 and TRBJ1-2, with D tentatively TRBD1 (5 bases). The CDR3 runs 15 residues. Germline lookup yields CDR1 SGHTA and CDR2 FQGNSA. Between the trimmed V and J ends, which lost 3 bases and 1 base, there was a span of 12 bases. Here the CDR3 reads CASSFPGRVNYGYTF. The CDR3 region has the DNA TGTGCCAGCAGCTTCCCGGGACGAGTTAACTATGGCTACACCTTC.

The V gene is TRBV15, the J gene TRBJ1-1; perhaps TRBD1 as D (5 bases). The ends were cut back, 0 bases at V and 3 bases at J, with 11 bases in the middle. The CDR3 is 15 amino acids. CDR1 LNHNV and CDR2 YYDKDF come from the germline V gene (reference sequence). This CDR3 reads CATSREVLGDTEAFF. The DNA of the CDR3 is TGTGCCACCAGCAGAGAGGTGCTAGGGGACACTGAAGCTTTCTTT.

V gene TRBV19 combines with J gene TRBJ1-1; 8 nucleotides align to TRBD1. Germline V gene lookup returns CDR1 LNHDA and CDR2 SQIVND (reference sequence). The CDR3 runs 20 residues. V dropped 7 bases and J dropped 8; count of bases not matched to a gene: 30. The CDR3 protein is CASNSRNRGKAGGVTPEAFF. CDR3 DNA: TGTGCCAGTAACTCACGAAACCGAGGGAAGGCAGGGGGCGTAACCCCCGAAGCTTTCTTT.

This clonotype was observed a few times. V gene TRBV6-5 combines with J gene TRBJ1-2; no clear D. The germline CDR1 and CDR2 sequences are MNHEY and SVGAGI. CDR3 length equals 11 residues. Between the trimmed V and J ends, which lost 10 bases and 6 bases, there was a span of 12 bases. The CDR3 bases are TGTGCCACCCTGATCGCCGATGGCTACACCTTC. Translating it yields CATLIADGYTF.

This clonotype was observed many times. The chain links TRBV27 to TRBJ1-2; D possibly corresponds to TRBD1 (6 bases). The germline gives CDR1 MNHEY, CDR2 SMNVEV (reference sequence). The length of the CDR3 is 14 residues. Trimming took 5 bases from V and 7 from J, leaving 17 bases between them. CDR3 region: CASSLGGARRGYTF. DNA for the CDR3: TGTGCCAGCAGTCTTGGGGGGGCTCGGCGTGGCTACACCTTC.

The chain has TRBV10-3 and TRBJ2-2; 10 bases fit TRBD1. The length of the CDR3 is 16 residues. Germline values: CDR1 ENHRY, CDR2 SYGVKD. The J segment lost 7 bases and the V segment lost 0 bases, leaving 5 bases of the junction unmatched. CDR3 bases: TGTGCCATCAGTGAGTCCTCGGGACAGGGGAGCGGGGAGCTGTTTTTT. This translates into CAISESSGQGSGELFF.